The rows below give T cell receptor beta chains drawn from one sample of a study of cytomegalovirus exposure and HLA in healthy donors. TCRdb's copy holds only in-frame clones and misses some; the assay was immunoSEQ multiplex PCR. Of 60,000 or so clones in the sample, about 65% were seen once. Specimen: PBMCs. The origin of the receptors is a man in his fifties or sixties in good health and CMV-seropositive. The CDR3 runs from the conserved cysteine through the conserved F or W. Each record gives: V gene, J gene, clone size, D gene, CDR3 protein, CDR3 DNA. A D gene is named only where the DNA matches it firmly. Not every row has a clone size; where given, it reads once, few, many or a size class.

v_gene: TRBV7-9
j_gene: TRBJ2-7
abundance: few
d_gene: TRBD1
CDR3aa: CASSSEQGADEQYF
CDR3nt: TGTGCCAGCAGCTCGGAACAGGGGGCGGATGAGCAGTACTTC

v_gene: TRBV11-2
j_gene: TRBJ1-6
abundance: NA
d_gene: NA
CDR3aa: CASSLDRGRSANSPLHF
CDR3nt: TGTGCCAGCAGCTTAGATAGGGGCAGGTCCGCGAATTCACCCCTCCACTTT

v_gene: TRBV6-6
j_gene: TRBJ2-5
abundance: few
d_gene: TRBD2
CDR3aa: CASSQSGGASGTQYF
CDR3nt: TGTGCCAGCAGTCAGAGCGGGGGGGCCTCAGGGACCCAGTACTTC

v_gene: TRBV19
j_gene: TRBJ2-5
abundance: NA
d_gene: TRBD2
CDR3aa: CASSATSGSGETQYF
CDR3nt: TGTGCCAGTAGTGCCACTAGCGGGAGTGGAGAGACCCAGTACTTC

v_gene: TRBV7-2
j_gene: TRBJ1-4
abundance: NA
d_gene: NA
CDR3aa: CASRTGGEEKLFF
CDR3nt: TGTGCCAGCAGAACGGGGGGAGAAGAAAAACTGTTTTTT

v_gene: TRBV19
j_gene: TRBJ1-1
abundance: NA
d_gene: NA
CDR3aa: CASTPWGGGMNTEAFF
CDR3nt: TGTGCCAGTACGCCCTGGGGGGGCGGGATGAACACTGAAGCTTTCTTT

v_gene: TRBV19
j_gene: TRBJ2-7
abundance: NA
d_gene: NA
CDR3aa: CASSPPRQGPSYEQYF
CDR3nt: TGTGCCAGTAGTCCCCCTCGGCAGGGTCCCTCCTACGAGCAGTACTTC

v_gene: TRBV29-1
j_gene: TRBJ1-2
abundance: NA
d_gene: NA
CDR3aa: CSVEEGRGYTF
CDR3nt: TGCAGCGTTGAAGAGGGGAGAGGCTACACCTTC

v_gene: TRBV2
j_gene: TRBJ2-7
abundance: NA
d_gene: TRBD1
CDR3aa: CASNLGQVSYEQYF
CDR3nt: TGTGCCAGCAACCTGGGACAGGTCTCCTACGAGCAGTACTTC

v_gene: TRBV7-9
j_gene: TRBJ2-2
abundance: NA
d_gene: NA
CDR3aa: CASSSSSLTGRTGELFF
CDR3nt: TGTGCCAGCAGCTCATCGTCACTGACAGGGAGGACCGGGGAGCTGTTTTTT

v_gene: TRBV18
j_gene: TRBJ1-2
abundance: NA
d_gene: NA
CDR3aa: CASSPAGQRYGYTF
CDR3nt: TGTGCCAGCTCACCAGCGGGCCAGAGGTATGGCTACACCTTC

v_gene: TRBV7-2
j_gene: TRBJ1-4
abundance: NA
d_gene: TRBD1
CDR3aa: CASSSQGAPSEKLFF
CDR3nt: TGTGCCAGCAGTTCACAGGGGGCGCCGTCTGAAAAACTGTTTTTT

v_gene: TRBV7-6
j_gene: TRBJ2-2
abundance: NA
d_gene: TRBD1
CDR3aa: CASSSSRGTGVNTGELFF
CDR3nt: TGTGCCAGCAGCTCTAGCCGGGGGACAGGAGTAAACACCGGGGAGCTGTTTTTT

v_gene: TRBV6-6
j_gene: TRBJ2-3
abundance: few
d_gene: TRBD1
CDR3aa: CASSPGTADTDTQYF
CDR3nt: TGTGCCAGCAGCCCCGGGACAGCCGACACAGATACGCAGTATTTT

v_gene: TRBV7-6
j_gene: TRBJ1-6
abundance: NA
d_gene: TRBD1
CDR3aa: CASSLASGQGNSPLHF
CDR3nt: TGTGCCAGCAGCTTAGCGTCGGGACAGGGAAATTCACCCCTCCACTTT

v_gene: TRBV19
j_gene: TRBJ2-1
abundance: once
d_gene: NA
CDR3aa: CASASPRFRGNEQFF
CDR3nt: TGTGCCAGCGCCTCTCCCCGGTTCAGGGGTAATGAGCAGTTCTTC

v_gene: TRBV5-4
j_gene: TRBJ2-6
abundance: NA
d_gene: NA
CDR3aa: CASSFGGGAGAGANVLTF
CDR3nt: TGTGCCAGCAGCTTTGGAGGCGGGGCTGGCGCTGGGGCCAACGTCCTGACTTTC

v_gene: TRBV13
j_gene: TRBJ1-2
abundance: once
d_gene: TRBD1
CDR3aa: CASSKGTGWGPQGENYGYTF
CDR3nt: TGTGCCAGCAGCAAAGGGACAGGTTGGGGCCCTCAGGGGGAAAACTATGGCTACACCTTC

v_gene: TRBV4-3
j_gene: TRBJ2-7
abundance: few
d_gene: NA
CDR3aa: CASSQEGGRTGTYEQYF
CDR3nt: TGCGCCAGCAGCCAAGAGGGGGGGAGGACAGGGACCTACGAGCAGTACTTC

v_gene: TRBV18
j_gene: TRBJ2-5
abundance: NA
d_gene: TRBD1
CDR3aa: CASSPTGPAKTQYF
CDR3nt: TGTGCCAGCTCACCGACAGGGCCAGCGAAGACCCAGTACTTC

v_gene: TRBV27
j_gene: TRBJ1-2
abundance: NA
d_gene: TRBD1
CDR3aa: CASSWTGGYGYTF
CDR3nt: TGTGCCAGCAGTTGGACAGGAGGCTATGGCTACACCTTC

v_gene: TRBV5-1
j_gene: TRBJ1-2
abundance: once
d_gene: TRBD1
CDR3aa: CASSLSGTGSGYTF
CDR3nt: TGCGCCAGCAGCTTATCCGGGACAGGGTCCGGCTACACCTTC

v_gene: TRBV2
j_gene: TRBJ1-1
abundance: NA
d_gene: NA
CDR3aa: CASRVTVEAFF
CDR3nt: TGTGCCAGCAGAGTGACAGTTGAAGCTTTCTTT

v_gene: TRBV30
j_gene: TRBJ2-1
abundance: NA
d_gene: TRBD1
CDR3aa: CAWSRDSPNEQFF
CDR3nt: TGTGCCTGGAGTCGGGACAGCCCCAATGAGCAGTTCTTC

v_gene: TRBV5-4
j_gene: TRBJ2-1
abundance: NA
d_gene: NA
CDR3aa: CASSLEPQNEQFF
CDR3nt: TGTGCCAGCAGCTTGGAACCCCAGAATGAGCAGTTCTTC

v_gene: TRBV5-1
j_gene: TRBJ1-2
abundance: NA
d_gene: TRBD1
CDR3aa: CASSLGGTGLDGYTF
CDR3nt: TGCGCCAGCAGCTTAGGGGGGACAGGGCTCGATGGCTACACCTTC

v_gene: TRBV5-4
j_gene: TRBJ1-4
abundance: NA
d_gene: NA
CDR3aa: CASRSGPNEKLFF
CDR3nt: TGTGCCAGCAGGTCAGGGCCTAATGAAAAACTGTTTTTT

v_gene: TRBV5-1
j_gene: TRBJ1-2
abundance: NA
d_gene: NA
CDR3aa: CASSSRGGNYGYTF
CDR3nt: TGCGCCAGCAGCTCCCGGGGAGGAAACTATGGCTACACCTTC

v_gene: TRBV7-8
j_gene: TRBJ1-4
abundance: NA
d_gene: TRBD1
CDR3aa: CASSLGQGADEKLFF
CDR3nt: TGTGCCAGCAGCTTAGGTCAGGGGGCAGACGAAAAACTGTTTTTT

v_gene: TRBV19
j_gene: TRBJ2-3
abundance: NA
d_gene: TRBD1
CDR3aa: CASSFQGAPADTQYF
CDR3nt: TGTGCCAGTAGTTTCCAGGGGGCGCCGGCAGATACGCAGTATTTT

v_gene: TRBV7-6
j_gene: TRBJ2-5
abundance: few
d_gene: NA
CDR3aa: CASSYPLLRRTQETQYF
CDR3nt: TGTGCCAGCAGCTACCCCCTCTTGAGGCGCACCCAAGAGACCCAGTACTTC

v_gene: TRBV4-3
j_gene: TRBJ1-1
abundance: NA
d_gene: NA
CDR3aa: CASSQDSFTEAFF
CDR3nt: TGCGCCAGCAGCCAAGACTCCTTCACTGAAGCTTTCTTT

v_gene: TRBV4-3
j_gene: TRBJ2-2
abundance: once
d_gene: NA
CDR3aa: CASSQVLFQGGELFF
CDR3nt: TGCGCCAGCAGCCAGGTCTTGTTTCAGGGCGGGGAGCTGTTTTTT

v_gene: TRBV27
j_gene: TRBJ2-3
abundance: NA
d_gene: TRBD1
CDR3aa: CASSPGPLEGAQTVWADTQYF
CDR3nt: TGTGCCAGCAGCCCCGGCCCTCTAGAGGGGGCCCAGACAGTATGGGCAGATACGCAGTATTTT

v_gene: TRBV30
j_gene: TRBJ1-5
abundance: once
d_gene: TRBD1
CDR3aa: CAWSTGQGNQPQHF
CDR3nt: TGTGCCTGGAGTACTGGACAGGGGAATCAGCCCCAGCATTTT

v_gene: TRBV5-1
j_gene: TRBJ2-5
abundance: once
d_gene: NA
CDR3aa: CASSLAGETQYF
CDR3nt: TGCGCCAGCAGCTTGGCCGGTGAGACCCAGTACTTC

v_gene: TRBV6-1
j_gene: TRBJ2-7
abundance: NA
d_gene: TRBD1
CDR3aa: CASSEPMDDRVKENEQYF
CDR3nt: TGTGCCAGCAGTGAACCGATGGATGACAGGGTCAAGGAGAACGAGCAGTACTTC

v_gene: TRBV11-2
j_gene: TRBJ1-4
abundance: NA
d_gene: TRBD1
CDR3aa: CASSLNPTGQTNEKLFF
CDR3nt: TGTGCCAGCAGCCTTAATCCGACAGGGCAAACTAATGAAAAACTGTTTTTT

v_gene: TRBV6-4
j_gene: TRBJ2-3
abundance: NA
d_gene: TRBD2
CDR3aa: CASSAGGATDTQYF
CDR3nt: TGTGCCAGCAGTGCGGGAGGTGCCACAGATACGCAGTATTTT

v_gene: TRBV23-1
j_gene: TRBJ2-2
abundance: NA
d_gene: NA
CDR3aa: CASSQSPGKNTGELFF
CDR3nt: TGCGCCAGCAGTCAATCTCCAGGGAAGAACACCGGGGAGCTGTTTTTT

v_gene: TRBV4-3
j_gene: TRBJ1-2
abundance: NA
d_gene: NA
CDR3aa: CASSQEGRGYGYTF
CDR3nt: TGCGCCAGCAGCCAAGAGGGCAGGGGCTATGGCTACACCTTC

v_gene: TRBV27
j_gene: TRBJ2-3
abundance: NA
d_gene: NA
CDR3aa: CASSLFGDTQYF
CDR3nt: TGTGCCAGCAGTTTATTCGGTGATACGCAGTATTTT

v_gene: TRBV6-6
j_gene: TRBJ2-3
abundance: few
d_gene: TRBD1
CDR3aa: CASSRTGITQYF
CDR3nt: TGTGCCAGCAGTAGGACAGGGATCACGCAGTATTTT

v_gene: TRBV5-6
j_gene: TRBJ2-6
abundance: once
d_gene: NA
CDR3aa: CASSKTVPSGANVLTF
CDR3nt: TGTGCCAGCAGCAAGACAGTGCCCTCTGGGGCCAACGTCCTGACTTTC

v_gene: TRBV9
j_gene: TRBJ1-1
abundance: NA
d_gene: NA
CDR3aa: CASSVEGASANTEAFF
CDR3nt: TGTGCCAGCAGCGTAGAAGGAGCATCGGCGAACACTGAAGCTTTCTTT

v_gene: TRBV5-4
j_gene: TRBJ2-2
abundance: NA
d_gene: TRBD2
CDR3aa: CASSLVSGLAGAGELFF
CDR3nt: TGTGCCAGCAGCTTGGTTAGCGGACTAGCGGGAGCCGGGGAGCTGTTTTTT

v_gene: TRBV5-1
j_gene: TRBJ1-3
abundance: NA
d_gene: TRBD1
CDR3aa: CASSTQDRGGNTIYF
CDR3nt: TGCGCCAGCAGCACACAGGACAGGGGCGGAAACACCATATATTTT

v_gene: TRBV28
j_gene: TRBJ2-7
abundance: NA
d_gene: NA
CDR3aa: CASSFMTANQKQYF
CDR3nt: TGTGCCAGCAGTTTTATGACAGCGAACCAGAAGCAGTACTTC

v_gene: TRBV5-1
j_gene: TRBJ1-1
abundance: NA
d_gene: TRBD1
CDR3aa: CASSLPGQRVRGKSTEAFF
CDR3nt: TGCGCCAGCAGCCTACCGGGACAGAGGGTAAGGGGCAAGAGCACTGAAGCTTTCTTT

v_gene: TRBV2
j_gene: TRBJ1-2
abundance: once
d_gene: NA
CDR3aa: CASSEYRPGRLDYGYTF
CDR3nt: TGTGCCAGCAGTGAGTATAGGCCAGGAAGGCTGGACTATGGCTACACCTTC

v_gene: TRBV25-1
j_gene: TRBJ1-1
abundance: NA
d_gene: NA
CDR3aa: CASRGQGLNTEAFF
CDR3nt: TGTGCCAGCAGGGGACAAGGCCTGAACACTGAAGCTTTCTTT